This T cell receptor beta chain was observed in a study of CD8 T cells in ankylosing spondylitis. Study-wide findings and caveats: The study identified a TCR beta motif of roughly eight highly homologous variants that appeared characteristic of ankylosing spondylitis blood.

Ten or more counts support this clonotype. Antigen unknown. Deletions cut 0 bases from V and 5 bases from J, with 14 bases between. This CDR3 has 15 residues. Germline V gene data show CDR1 as DFQATT and CDR2 as SNEGSKA (reference sequence). Molecular-barcoded quantitative 5'-RACE produced these TCR beta libraries. TCRdb re-called the 5' RACE reads through MiXCR, storing one row per CDR3 protein. The data contain around 890,000 distinct CDR3 sequences, over 9.5% of them seen just once; the ten biggest clones take up roughly 0.51%. The source material was blood, either unsorted or a sorted T cell fraction (not recorded which). This chain joins TRBV20-1 and TRBJ1-5, with D possibly TRBD1 on 6 matching bases. The TCR originated in a male donor with ankylosing spondylitis. CDR3 in DNA: TGCAGTGCTAGAGATTTGGGGGACACTCATCAGCCCCAGCATTTT. This encodes CSARDLGDTHQPQHF.